These 3 T cell receptor beta chains share one sample of origin, sequenced in a study of T-cell reconstitution after alpha-beta-depleted transplantation in children. Preparing the TCRbeta library involved the use of unique molecular identifiers. TCRdb passed the PCR reads through MiXCR, listing each CDR3 protein once. The sample lists about 420,000 distinct CDR3 sequences, around 16% occurring once. Sequenced here: PBMCs, mostly from graft donor cells, sampled 360 days after TCRalphabeta/CD19-depleted stem cell transplant. The receptor set was obtained from a boy in the first two years of life who had a stem cell transplant for Wiskott-Aldrich syndrome, so the T cells may come from the graft donor.

The chain links TRBV20-1 to TRBJ2-1, with TRBD2 identical over 9 bases. This CDR3 has 14 residues. Trimming cost V 5 bases and J 5 bases; bases outside gene matches: 7. Per the germline V gene, CDR1 is DFQATT and CDR2 is SNEGSKA (reference sequence). CDR3 in DNA: TGCAGTGCTCGAAGGGGACTAGCCGACAATGAGCAGTTCTTC. This encodes CSARRGLADNEQFF.

This clonotype has just a few counts. The junction and the germline gene differ at one end; a read error may be behind it. The chain has TRBV7-2 and TRBJ2-4; 8 bases are shared with TRBD2. Germline assignment: CDR1 SGHTA and CDR2 FQGNSA. The CDR3 contains 14 residues. This chain's CDR3 is CASSFGLAQNIQYF. The CDR3 coding sequence is TGTGCCAGCAGCTTCGGACTAGCCCAAAACATTCAGTACTTC.

The sample holds many counts of this clonotype. This chain uses TRBV5-4 with TRBJ2-3; TRBD2 aligns across 9 bases. The germline CDR1 and CDR2 sequences are SGHNT and YYREEE (reference sequence). The V segment lost 2 bases and the J segment 2 bases; nucleotides outside the gene matches: 3. The CDR3 spans 15 residues. The DNA of the CDR3 is TGTGCCAGCAGCTTAGCGGGGGGCATCACAGATACGCAGTATTTT. Its translation: CASSLAGGITDTQYF.